This is a list of T cell receptor beta chains from one sample in a study of shared clonotypes between healthy human individuals. Method: immunoSEQ multiplex PCR; TCRdb's copy keeps in-frame clones and lacks some. The sample contains roughly 2,000,000 clones, approximately 92% of which appear only once. Material for sequencing was naive CD8+ T cells from PBMCs. The source is a man aged 18 to 35 in good health. Some clones in this sample may be carry-over from other donors' samples. CDR3s include the opening cysteine and the closing phenylalanine or tryptophan.

V	J	CDR3
TRBV28	TRBJ1-2	CASSCSKPGCGYTF
TRBV11-2	TRBJ2-7	CASSLFTGGFAYEQYF
TRBV19	TRBJ2-2	CASRRNTGELFF
TRBV28	TRBJ2-1	CASRTGAGYNEQFF
TRBV4-1	TRBJ2-7	CASSQQGSRGAYEQYF
TRBV7-9	TRBJ2-5	CASSPPGGGMETQYF
TRBV7-2	.	CASSTRTVSTHEQYF
TRBV6-1	TRBJ1-2	CASNRDAYGYTF
TRBV7-9	TRBJ2-3	CASSLVQTGGDTQYF
TRBV11-1	TRBJ2-1	CASSLGSGLAYYNEQFF
TRBV15	TRBJ1-5	CATNVARDRNNQPQHF
TRBV18	TRBJ2-3	CASSPPETGDNTQYF
TRBV7-9	TRBJ2-2	CASSFRTDHDFANTGELFF